The 23 T cell receptor beta chains reported below all come from one sample, sequenced in a study of blood T cells in healthy people across ages. The authors ran a second PCR of about 7 to 12 cycles using a sample-barcoded 5' primer and a J-beta primer mix. MiXCR, run by TCRdb on the 5' RACE reads, gives a single entry per CDR3 protein. Of 1.5 million to 1.9 million distinct CDR3 sequences in the sample, approximately 43% were seen once. The specimen was blood. The receptors originated from a woman aged 18-29 years in good health.

This clonotype was seen more than once but under ten times. This sequence joins TRBV7-8 and TRBJ1-2; 7 bases map to TRBD1. With V trimmed by 0 bases and J by 3 bases, 4 bases remained unmatched. CDR1 is SGHVS, CDR2 FQNEAQ, per germline. This CDR3 is 15 amino acids long. The CDR3, as DNA: TGTGCCAGCAGCTTAGCGCATCAGGGGGACTATGGCTACACCTTC. This encodes CASSLAHQGDYGYTF. The complete variable domain, with remaining parts taken from reference TRBV7-8 and TRBJ1-2, reads GAGVSQSPRYKVAKRGQDVALRCDPISGHVSLFWYQQALGQGPEFLTYFQNEAQLDKSGLPSDRFFAERPEGSVSTLKIQRTQQEDSAVYLCASSLAHQGDYGYTFGSGTRLTVV.

This rearrangement joins TRBV7-9 to TRBJ2-7; the D gene could be TRBD1 or TRBD2 (5 bases each). Between the trimmed V and J ends, which lost 3 bases and 7 bases, there was a span of 16 bases. The CDR3 extends over 14 amino acids. Germline assignment: CDR1 SEHNR and CDR2 FQNEAQ (reference sequence). The CDR3 nucleotides read TGTGCCAGCAGCTTTGGGGACCCCGTTGATGAGCAGTACTTC. The encoded protein is CASSFGDPVDEQYF. The whole variable domain, remainder taken from reference TRBV7-9 and TRBJ2-7, is DTGVSQNPRHKITKRGQNVTFRCDPISEHNRLYWYRQTLGQGPEFLTYFQNEAQLEKSRLLSDRFSAERPKGSFSTLEIQRTEQGDSAMYLCASSFGDPVDEQYFGPGTRLTVT.

V is TRBV20-1 and J is TRBJ2-7; D is ambiguous. V lost 3 bases and J 2 bases, leaving 8 bases between the germline ends. CDR1 DFQATT and CDR2 SNEGSKA come from the germline V gene (reference sequence). There are 12 residues in the CDR3. CDR3 sequence reads: CSASDFTYEQYF. The CDR3 nucleotides read TGCAGTGCTAGTGATTTCACCTACGAGCAGTACTTC.

This clonotype has a handful of counts. CDR3 protein: CASSPGEVRNQPQHF. CDR3 in DNA: TGTGCCAGCAGCCCAGGGGAGGTACGGAATCAGCCCCAGCATTTT. The V and J genes are TRBV7-8 and TRBJ1-5; the D gene is possibly TRBD1 (6 bases). CDR3 size: 15 residues. V was shortened by 5 bases and J by 4 bases, with 15 bases between the two germline ends. Germline V CDR1 and CDR2: SGHVS, FQNEAQ.

The rearrangement uses TRBV7-9 and TRBJ2-5; TRBD2 agrees at 11 bases. The germline gives CDR1 SEHNR, CDR2 FQNEAQ (reference sequence). J lost 11 bases, V lost 7 bases, and 21 bases had no gene match. This CDR3 has 17 residues. The CDR3 loop is CASNPSRLAGTYNEQYF. The CDR3 DNA follows: TGTGCCAGCAACCCATCTAGACTAGCGGGGACCTACAATGAGCAGTACTTC.

This clonotype was seen only a few times. The chain carries TRBV2 and TRBJ1-4; a weak D match, TRBD1 (5 bases). There are 14 residues in the CDR3. Germline assignment: CDR1 SNHLY and CDR2 FYNNEI. V was shortened by 6 bases and J by 5 bases, with 13 bases between the two germline ends. CDR3 DNA: TGTGCCAGCAGCTCAGGGTGGACGAATGAAAAACTGTTTTTT. Protein product: CASSSGWTNEKLFF.

The chain has TRBV7-9 and TRBJ1-2, with TRBD1 matching 7 bases. CDR1 and CDR2 from the germline V gene are SEHNR and FQNEAQ (reference sequence). The CDR3 has 14 amino acids. V shed 6 bases and J 1 base; nucleotides not matched to a gene: 5. Written as DNA, the CDR3 is TGTGCCAGCAGTCCGACAGGGTTTAACTATGGCTACACCTTC. Encoded protein: CASSPTGFNYGYTF. The whole variable domain, remainder taken from reference TRBV7-9 and TRBJ1-2, is DTGVSQNPRHKITKRGQNVTFRCDPISEHNRLYWYRQTLGQGPEFLTYFQNEAQLEKSRLLSDRFSAERPKGSFSTLEIQRTEQGDSAMYLCASSPTGFNYGYTFGSGTRLTVV.

The gene calls are TRBV18 and TRBJ2-1; tentative D call: TRBD2 (6 bases). The germline V gene encodes CDR1 KGHSH and CDR2 LQKENI. V shed 3 bases and J shed 4 bases, with 13 bases lying between them. This CDR3 contains 15 residues. As DNA, the CDR3 is TGTGCCAGCTCACCGGGACTTAGCGGTTACAATGAGCAGTTCTTC. It translates to CASSPGLSGYNEQFF.

This chain joins TRBV5-1 and TRBJ2-3; 8 nucleotides match TRBD2. V shed 4 bases and J 2 bases; nucleotides not matched to a gene: 18. Germline V CDR1 and CDR2: SGHRS, YFSETQ. The CDR3 length is 19 residues. In nucleotides, the CDR3 is TGCGCCAGCAGCGAGATCTCAAGTAGCGGGGCCGGGAACACAGATACGCAGTATTTT. Amino acids: CASSEISSSGAGNTDTQYF.

V is TRBV30 and J is TRBJ1-4; 10 nucleotides align to TRBD1. J gave up 5 bases and V 2 bases, and 2 bases lay outside the gene matches. This CDR3 has 14 amino acids. Germline-derived CDR1 and CDR2 are GTSNPN and SVGIG (reference sequence). The CDR3 here is CAWSTGQGNEKLFF. CDR3 DNA: TGTGCCTGGAGTACGGGACAGGGGAATGAAAAACTGTTTTTT.

In its sample, this clonotype was seen many times. This chain links TRBV29-1 with TRBJ2-1; 9 nucleotides match TRBD1. Germline V gene sequence: CDR1 SQVTM, CDR2 ANQGSEA. The trim removed 4 bases at V and 9 bases at J, leaving 7 bases unmatched. The CDR3 runs 13 residues. The CDR3 here is CSVGETGGTEQFF. The CDR3 DNA follows: TGCAGCGTTGGTGAAACAGGGGGCACTGAGCAGTTCTTC.

This clonotype was counted only a few times. The V call is TRBV15, the J call TRBJ2-1; 14 bases align to TRBD2. The CDR3 has 18 residues. V lost 4 bases to trimming and J lost 2 bases; unmatched junction nucleotides: 7. Germline V gene sequence: CDR1 LNHNV, CDR2 YYDKDF (reference sequence). The DNA for the CDR3 is TGTGCCACCAGCACGAAGGGACTAGCGGGAGTTACCTACAATGAGCAGTTCTTC. Translated: CATSTKGLAGVTYNEQFF.

This clonotype was seen a few times. The chain employs TRBV6-5 and TRBJ1-1; a possible D gene is TRBD1 (5 bases). This CDR3 comprises 18 residues. Germline V gene data show CDR1 as MNHEY and CDR2 as SVGAGI. V was pared by 0 bases and J by 6 bases, with 23 bases between. The DNA for the CDR3 is TGTGCCAGCAGTTACTCGATTTCCGGGGCTTCCCTTGGGGCTGAAGCTTTCTTT. It translates to CASSYSISGASLGAEAFF.

The chain carries TRBV7-8 and TRBJ2-1; 7 bases agree with TRBD2. The CDR3 runs 17 residues. Germline trimming cut 3 bases from V and 9 bases from J; bases unmatched to any gene: 17. CDR1 and CDR2 (germline): SGHVS, FQNEAQ. CDR3 nucleotides: TGTGCCAGCAGCTTTACTGGGGGGGTAATCTTTAAGGGTGAGCAGTTCTTC. Translated: CASSFTGGVIFKGEQFF.

The rearrangement uses TRBV5-6 and TRBJ2-3; possible D gene TRBD1, 6 bases. There are 16 residues in the CDR3. CDR1 is SGHDT and CDR2 is YYEEEE in the germline V gene. V was clipped by 0 bases and J by 2 bases, with 13 bases between them. DNA for the CDR3: TGTGCCAGCAGCTTGGCCTTGGACAGAACCACAGATACGCAGTATTTT. Translating it yields CASSLALDRTTDTQYF. Full variable domain (rest looked up from reference TRBV5-6 and TRBJ2-3): DAGVTQSPTHLIKTRGQQVTLRCSPKSGHDTVSWYQQALGQGPQFIFQYYEEEERQRGNFPDRFSGHQFPNYSSELNVNALLLGDSALYLCASSLALDRTTDTQYFGPGTRLTVL.

This clonotype was counted once. The chain employs TRBV25-1 and TRBJ2-5; TRBD2 matches at 8 bases. There are 13 residues in the CDR3. Trimming removed 7 bases from V and 9 bases from J; junction bases left unmatched: 10. CDR1 is MGHDK, CDR2 SYGVNS, per germline. CDR3 loop: CASTPSGLEAQYF. CDR3 DNA sequence: TGTGCCAGCACCCCTAGCGGGTTGGAGGCCCAGTACTTC. Drawing the rest from reference TRBV25-1 and TRBJ2-5, the complete variable domain is EADIYQTPRYLVIGTGKKITLECSQTMGHDKMYWYQQDPGMELHLIHYSYGVNSTEKGDLSSESTVSRIRTEHFPLTLESARPSHTSQYLCASTPSGLEAQYFGPGTRLLVL.

The chain uses TRBV4-3 and TRBJ2-7, with TRBD1 matching over 10 bases. J lost 3 bases, V lost 0 bases, and 8 bases had no gene match. This CDR3 has 17 amino acids. Germline V gene sequence: CDR1 LGHNA, CDR2 YSLEER. This chain's CDR3 is CASSQDLPGTGDYEQYF. The CDR3 DNA reads TGCGCCAGCAGCCAAGATTTACCCGGGACAGGGGACTACGAGCAGTACTTC.

The rearrangement uses TRBV11-2 and TRBJ2-1, with D maybe TRBD1 (5 bases). In germline, CDR1 is SGHAT, CDR2 FQNNGV. This CDR3 is 14 amino acids long. Trimming stripped 4 bases from V and 7 bases from J, with 14 bases between. CDR3 nucleotides: TGTGCCAGCAGCTCGCCGACAGCTACTAATGAGCAGTTCTTC. This translates into CASSSPTATNEQFF.

The gene calls are TRBV27 and TRBJ2-7; TRBD2 matches 7 bases. The CDR3 spans 15 residues. Germline values: CDR1 MNHEY, CDR2 SMNVEV (reference sequence). Trimming took 2 bases from V and 2 from J; bases not matched to a gene: 6. The CDR3 DNA reads as TGTGCCAGCAGTTTAGACTTCGGGAGGACCTACGAGCAGTACTTC. Translated, it gives CASSLDFGRTYEQYF.

This clonotype showed up many times. V usage is TRBV25-1 and J usage is TRBJ2-1; D may be TRBD1 (5 bases). The V end lost 8 bases, the J end lost 5 bases, and 13 bases lay between the germline ends. CDR3 length: 13 residues. The V gene's germline CDR1 is MGHDK and CDR2 SYGVNS. CDR3 coding DNA: TGTGCCAGCCTTTCAAAGGGGAACAATGAGCAGTTCTTC. Translation gives CASLSKGNNEQFF. Full variable domain (remainder filled in from reference TRBV25-1 and TRBJ2-1): EADIYQTPRYLVIGTGKKITLECSQTMGHDKMYWYQQDPGMELHLIHYSYGVNSTEKGDLSSESTVSRIRTEHFPLTLESARPSHTSQYLCASLSKGNNEQFFGPGTRLTVL.

V usage is TRBV27 and J usage is TRBJ1-2, with TRBD1 identical over 7 bases. This CDR3 comprises 12 residues. The trim removed 3 bases at V and 11 bases at J, leaving 6 bases unmatched. Germline CDR1 MNHEY, CDR2 SMNVEV (reference sequence). CDR3 amino acids: CASSLGQSIYTF. The CDR3 DNA reads TGTGCCAGCAGTTTGGGACAGAGCATTTACACCTTC.

This clonotype was seen more than once but under ten times. The chain employs TRBV7-9 and TRBJ1-2; 7 bases map to TRBD1. The V gene's germline CDR1 is SEHNR and CDR2 FQNEAQ (reference sequence). The CDR3 has 14 residues. Trimming cost V 0 bases and J 4 bases; bases outside gene matches: 2. The CDR3 here is CASSLAGDSYGYTF. The CDR3 DNA reads TGTGCCAGCAGCTTAGCGGGGGACAGCTATGGCTACACCTTC.

The genes are TRBV11-2 and TRBJ2-2; the match to TRBD1 covers 11 bases. Germline assignment: CDR1 SGHAT and CDR2 FQNNGV. Trimming cost V 10 bases and J 5 bases; bases outside gene matches: 18. The CDR3 consists of 18 residues. CDR3 loop: CATKTFFPGTGGTGELFF. The DNA of the CDR3 is TGTGCCACCAAAACATTCTTCCCCGGGACAGGGGGAACCGGGGAGCTGTTTTTT.